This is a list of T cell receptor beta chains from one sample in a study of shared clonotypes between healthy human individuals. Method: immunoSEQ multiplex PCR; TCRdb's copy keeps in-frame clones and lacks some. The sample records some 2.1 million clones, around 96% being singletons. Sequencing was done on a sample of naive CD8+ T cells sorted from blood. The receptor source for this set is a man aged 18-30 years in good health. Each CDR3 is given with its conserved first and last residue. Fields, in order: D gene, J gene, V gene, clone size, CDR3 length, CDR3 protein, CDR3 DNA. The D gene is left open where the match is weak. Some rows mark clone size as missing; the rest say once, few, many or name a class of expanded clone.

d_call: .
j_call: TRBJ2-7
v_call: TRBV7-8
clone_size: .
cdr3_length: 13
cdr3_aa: CASSFTGLDEQYF
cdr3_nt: TGTGCCAGCAGCTTTACGGGGCTTGACGAGCAGTACTTC

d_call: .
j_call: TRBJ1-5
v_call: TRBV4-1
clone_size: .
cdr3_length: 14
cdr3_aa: CASSQDPSFQPQHF
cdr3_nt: TGCGCCAGCAGCCAAGATCCCTCTTTTCAGCCCCAGCATTTT

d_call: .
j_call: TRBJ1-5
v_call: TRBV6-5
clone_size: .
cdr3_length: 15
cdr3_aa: CASSYGRTASQPQHF
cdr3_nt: TGTGCCAGCAGTTATGGGAGGACCGCAAGTCAGCCCCAGCATTTT

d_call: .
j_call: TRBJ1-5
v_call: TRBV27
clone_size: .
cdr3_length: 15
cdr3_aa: CASSFSGAGNQPQHF
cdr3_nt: TGTGCCAGCAGTTTCTCAGGGGCGGGCAATCAGCCCCAGCATTTT

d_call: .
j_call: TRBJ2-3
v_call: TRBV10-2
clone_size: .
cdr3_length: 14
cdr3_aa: CASSDPRRLDTQYF
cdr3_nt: TGCGCCAGCAGTGACCCCAGAAGGTTAGATACGCAGTATTTT

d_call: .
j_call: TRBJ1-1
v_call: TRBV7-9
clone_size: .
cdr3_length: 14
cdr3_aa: CASSLPQGSTEAFF
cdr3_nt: TGTGCCAGCAGCTTACCCCAGGGTTCCACTGAAGCTTTCTTT

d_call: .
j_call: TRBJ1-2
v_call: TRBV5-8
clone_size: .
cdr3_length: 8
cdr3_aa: CASTNYTF
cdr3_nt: TGTGCCAGCACCAACTACACCTTC

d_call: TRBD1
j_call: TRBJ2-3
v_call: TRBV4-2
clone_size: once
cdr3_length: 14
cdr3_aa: CASSQGQGPDTQYF
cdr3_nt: TGTGCCAGCAGCCAAGGACAGGGCCCAGATACGCAGTATTTT

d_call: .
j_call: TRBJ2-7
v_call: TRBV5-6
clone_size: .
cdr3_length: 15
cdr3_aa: CASSFQAGLSYEQYF
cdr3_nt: TGTGCCAGCAGCTTCCAGGCGGGTCTCTCCTACGAGCAGTACTTC

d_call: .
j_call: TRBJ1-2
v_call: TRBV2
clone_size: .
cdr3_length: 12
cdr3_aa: CASSPPNYGYTF
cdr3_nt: TGTGCCAGCAGTCCCCCTAACTATGGCTACACCTTC

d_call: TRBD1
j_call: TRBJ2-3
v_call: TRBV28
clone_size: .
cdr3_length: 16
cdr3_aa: CASSADRGLSTDTQYF
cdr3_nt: TGTGCCAGCAGCGCTGACAGGGGGCTAAGCACAGATACGCAGTATTTT

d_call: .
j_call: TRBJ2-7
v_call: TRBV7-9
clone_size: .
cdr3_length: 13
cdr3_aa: CASSSPHTYEQYF
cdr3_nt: TGTGCCAGCAGCTCCCCTCACACGTACGAGCAGTACTTC

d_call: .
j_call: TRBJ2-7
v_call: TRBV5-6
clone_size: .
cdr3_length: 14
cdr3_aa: CASSLGLVTYEQYF
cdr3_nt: TGTGCCAGCAGCTTGGGACTAGTCACCTACGAGCAGTACTTC

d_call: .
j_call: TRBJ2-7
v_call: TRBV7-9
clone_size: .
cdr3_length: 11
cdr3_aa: CVSGSSYEQYF
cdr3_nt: TGTGTGTCGGGAAGCTCCTACGAGCAGTACTTC

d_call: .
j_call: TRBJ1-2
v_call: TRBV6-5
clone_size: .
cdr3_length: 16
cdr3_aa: CASSYSSGETFYGYTF
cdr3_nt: TGTGCCAGCAGTTACTCGAGCGGGGAAACCTTCTATGGCTACACCTTC

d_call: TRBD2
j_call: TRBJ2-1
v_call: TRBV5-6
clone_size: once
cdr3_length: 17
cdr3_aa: CASSTGPSGFSYNEQFF
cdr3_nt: TGTGCCAGCAGCACAGGCCCTAGCGGCTTCTCCTACAATGAGCAGTTCTTC

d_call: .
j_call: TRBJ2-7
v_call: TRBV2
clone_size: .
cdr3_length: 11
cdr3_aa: CASSLGNEQYF
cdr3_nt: TGTGCCAGCAGTCTTGGCAACGAGCAGTACTTC

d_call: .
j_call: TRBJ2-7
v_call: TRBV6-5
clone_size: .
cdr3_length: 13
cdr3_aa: CASSYLMSYEQYF
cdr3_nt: TGTGCCAGCAGTTACTTAATGAGCTACGAGCAGTACTTC

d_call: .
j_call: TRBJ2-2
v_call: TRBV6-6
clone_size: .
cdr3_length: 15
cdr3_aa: CASSSILENTGELFF
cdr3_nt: TGTGCCAGCAGCTCAATCCTGGAGAACACCGGGGAGCTGTTTTTT

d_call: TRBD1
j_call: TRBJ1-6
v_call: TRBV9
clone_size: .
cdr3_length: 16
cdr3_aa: CASSQTGNHHNSPLHF
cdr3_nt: TGTGCCAGCAGCCAGACAGGGAACCACCATAATTCACCCCTCCACTTT

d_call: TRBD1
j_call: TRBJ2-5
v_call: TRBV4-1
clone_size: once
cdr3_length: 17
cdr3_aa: CASSQVGWGQEQETQYF
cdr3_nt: TGCGCCAGCAGCCAAGTCGGGTGGGGACAGGAGCAAGAGACCCAGTACTTC

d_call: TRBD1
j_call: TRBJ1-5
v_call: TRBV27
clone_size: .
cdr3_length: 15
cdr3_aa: CASSLIRGVNQPQHF
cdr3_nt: TGTGCCAGCAGTTTAATCAGGGGGGTCAATCAGCCCCAGCATTTT

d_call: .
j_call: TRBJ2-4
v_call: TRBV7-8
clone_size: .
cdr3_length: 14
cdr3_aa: CASSLALAKNIQYF
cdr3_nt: TGTGCCAGCAGCTTAGCTTTAGCCAAAAACATTCAGTACTTC

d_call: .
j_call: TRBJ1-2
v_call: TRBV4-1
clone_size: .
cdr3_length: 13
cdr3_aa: CASSHGQSYGYTF
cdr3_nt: TGCGCCAGCAGCCACGGACAATCCTATGGCTACACCTTC

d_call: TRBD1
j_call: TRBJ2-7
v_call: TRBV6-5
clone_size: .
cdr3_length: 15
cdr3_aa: CASSYGQGAVYEQYF
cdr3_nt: TGTGCCAGCAGTTACGGACAGGGGGCGGTCTACGAGCAGTACTTC

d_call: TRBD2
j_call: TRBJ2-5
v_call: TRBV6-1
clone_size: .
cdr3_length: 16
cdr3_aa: CASSDRLAGAEETQYF
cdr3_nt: TGTGCCAGCAGTGATCGACTAGCGGGAGCGGAGGAGACCCAGTACTTC

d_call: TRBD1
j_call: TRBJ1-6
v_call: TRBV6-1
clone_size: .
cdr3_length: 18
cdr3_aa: CASSEELQGENYNSPLHF
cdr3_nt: TGTGCCAGCAGTGAAGAACTACAGGGGGAAAATTATAATTCACCCCTCCACTTT

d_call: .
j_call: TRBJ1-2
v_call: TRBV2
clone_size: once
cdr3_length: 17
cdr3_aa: CASSVGLRMDSNYGYTF
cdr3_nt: TGTGCCAGCAGTGTCGGCTTGAGGATGGACAGCAACTATGGCTACACCTTC

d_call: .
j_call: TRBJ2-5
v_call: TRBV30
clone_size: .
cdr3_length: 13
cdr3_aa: CAWADGVQETQYF
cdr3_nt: TGTGCCTGGGCGGACGGAGTCCAAGAGACCCAGTACTTC

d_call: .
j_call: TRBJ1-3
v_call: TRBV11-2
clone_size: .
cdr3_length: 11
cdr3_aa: CASSGSNTIYF
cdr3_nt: TGTGCCAGCAGCGGGTCGAACACCATATATTTT

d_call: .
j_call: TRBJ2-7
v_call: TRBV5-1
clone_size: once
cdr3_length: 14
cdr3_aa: CASSLTGSSYEQYF
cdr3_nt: TGCGCCAGCAGCCTGACCGGGAGCTCCTACGAGCAGTACTTC

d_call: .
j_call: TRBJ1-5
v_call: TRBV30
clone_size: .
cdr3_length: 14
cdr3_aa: CAWGEMSSNQPQHF
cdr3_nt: TGTGCCTGGGGGGAGATGTCTAGCAATCAGCCCCAGCATTTT

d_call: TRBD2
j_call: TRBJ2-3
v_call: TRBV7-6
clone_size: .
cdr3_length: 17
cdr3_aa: CASSPGHSGRNTDTQYF
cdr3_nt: TGTGCCAGCAGCCCTGGACATAGCGGGAGGAACACAGATACGCAGTATTTT

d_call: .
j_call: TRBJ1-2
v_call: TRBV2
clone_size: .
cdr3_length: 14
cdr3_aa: CASRITGPGYGYTF
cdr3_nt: TGTGCCAGCAGAATTACAGGGCCGGGGTATGGCTACACCTTC

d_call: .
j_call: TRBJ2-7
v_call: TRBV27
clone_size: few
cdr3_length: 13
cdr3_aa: CASSLLASSEQYF
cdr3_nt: TGTGCCAGCAGTTTACTAGCATCCAGCGAGCAGTACTTC

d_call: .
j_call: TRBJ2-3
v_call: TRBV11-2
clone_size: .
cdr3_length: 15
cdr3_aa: CASSPGAASTDTQYF
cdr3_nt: TGTGCCAGCAGCCCCGGGGCTGCTAGCACAGATACGCAGTATTTT